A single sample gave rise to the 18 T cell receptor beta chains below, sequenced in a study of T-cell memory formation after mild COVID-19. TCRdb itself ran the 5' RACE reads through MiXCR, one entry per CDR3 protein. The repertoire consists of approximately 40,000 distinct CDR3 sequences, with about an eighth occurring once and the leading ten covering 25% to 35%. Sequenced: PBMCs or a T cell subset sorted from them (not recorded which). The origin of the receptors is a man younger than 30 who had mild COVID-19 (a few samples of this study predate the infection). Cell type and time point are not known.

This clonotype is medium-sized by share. Here the CDR3 reads CASSLATGGGTDTQYF. CDR3 bases: TGCGCCAGCAGCTTGGCGACAGGGGGCGGCACAGATACGCAGTATTTT. The chain links TRBV5-1 to TRBJ2-3, with 10 nucleotides matching TRBD1. This CDR3 has 16 residues. The germline gives CDR1 SGHRS, CDR2 YFSETQ. The V and J ends lost 0 bases and 1 base, in that order; junction bases with no gene match: 2.

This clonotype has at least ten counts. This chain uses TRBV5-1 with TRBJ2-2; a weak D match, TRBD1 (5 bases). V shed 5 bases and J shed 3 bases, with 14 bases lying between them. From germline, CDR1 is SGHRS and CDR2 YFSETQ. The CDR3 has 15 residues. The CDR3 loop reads CASSSATGDTGELFF. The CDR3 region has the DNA TGCGCCAGCAGTTCCGCAACAGGAGACACCGGGGAGCTGTTTTTT.

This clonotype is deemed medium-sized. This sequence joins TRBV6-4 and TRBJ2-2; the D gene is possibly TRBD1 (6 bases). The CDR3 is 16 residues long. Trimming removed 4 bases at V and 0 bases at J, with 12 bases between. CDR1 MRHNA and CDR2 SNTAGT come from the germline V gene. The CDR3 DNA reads TGTGCCAGCAGTGTTGCACAGGGCGCGAACACCGGGGAGCTGTTTTTT. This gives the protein CASSVAQGANTGELFF.

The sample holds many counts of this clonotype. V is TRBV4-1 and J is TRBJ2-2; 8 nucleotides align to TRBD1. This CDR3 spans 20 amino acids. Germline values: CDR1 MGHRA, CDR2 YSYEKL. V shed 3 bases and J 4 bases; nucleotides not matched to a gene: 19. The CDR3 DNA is TGCGCCAGCAGCCACAGTCCCCGAGGCACAGGGGGGCGCGGCACCGGGGAGCTGTTTTTT. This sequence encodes CASSHSPRGTGGRGTGELFF.

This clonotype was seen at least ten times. CDR3 protein: CASSLRGGEETQYF. Here the CDR3 DNA reads TGTGCCAGCAGTTTAAGGGGAGGTGAAGAGACCCAGTACTTC. The chain uses TRBV12-3 or TRBV12-4 and TRBJ2-5, with TRBD2 as a possible D gene (6 bases). The CDR3 is 14 amino acids. Trimming removed 2 bases at V and 3 bases at J, with 10 bases between.

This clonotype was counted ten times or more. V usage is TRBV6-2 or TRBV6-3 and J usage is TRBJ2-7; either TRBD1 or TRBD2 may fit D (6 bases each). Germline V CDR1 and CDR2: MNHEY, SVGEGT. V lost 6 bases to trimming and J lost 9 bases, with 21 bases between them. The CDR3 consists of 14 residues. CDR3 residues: CASRPEGGPVGQYV. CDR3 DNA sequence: TGTGCCAGCAGACCCGAAGGGGGGCCCGTCGGGCAGTACGTC.

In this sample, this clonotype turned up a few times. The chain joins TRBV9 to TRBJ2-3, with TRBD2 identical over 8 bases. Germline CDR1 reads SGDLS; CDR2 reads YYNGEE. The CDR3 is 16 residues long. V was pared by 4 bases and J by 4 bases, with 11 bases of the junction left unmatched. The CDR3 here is CASSLSGGAEADTQYF. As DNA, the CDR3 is TGTGCCAGCAGCTTATCCGGGGGGGCCGAGGCAGATACGCAGTATTTT.

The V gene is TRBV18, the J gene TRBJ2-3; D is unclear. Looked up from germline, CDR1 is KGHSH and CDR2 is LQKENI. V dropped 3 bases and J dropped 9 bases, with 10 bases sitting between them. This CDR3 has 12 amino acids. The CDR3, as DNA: TGTGCCAGCTCACCGGAGACCACCACGCAGTATTTT. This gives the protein CASSPETTTQYF.

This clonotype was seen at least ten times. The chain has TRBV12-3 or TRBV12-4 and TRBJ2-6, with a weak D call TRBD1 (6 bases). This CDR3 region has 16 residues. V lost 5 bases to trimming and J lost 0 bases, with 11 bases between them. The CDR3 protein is CASSRDTNSGANVLTF. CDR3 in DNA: TGTGCCAGCAGTCGGGACACCAACTCTGGGGCCAACGTCCTGACTTTC.

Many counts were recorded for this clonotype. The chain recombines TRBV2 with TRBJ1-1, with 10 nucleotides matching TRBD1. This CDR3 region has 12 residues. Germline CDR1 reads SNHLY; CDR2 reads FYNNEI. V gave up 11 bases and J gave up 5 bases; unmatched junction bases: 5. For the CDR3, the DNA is TGTGCCGGACGGACAGGGGGGACTGAAGCTTTCTTT. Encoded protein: CAGRTGGTEAFF.

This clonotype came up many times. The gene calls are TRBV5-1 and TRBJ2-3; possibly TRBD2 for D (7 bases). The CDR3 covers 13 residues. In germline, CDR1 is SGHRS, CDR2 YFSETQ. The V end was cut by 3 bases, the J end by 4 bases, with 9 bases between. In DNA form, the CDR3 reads TGCGCCAGCAGCTGGGAGGGGGCAGATACGCAGTATTTT. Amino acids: CASSWEGADTQYF.

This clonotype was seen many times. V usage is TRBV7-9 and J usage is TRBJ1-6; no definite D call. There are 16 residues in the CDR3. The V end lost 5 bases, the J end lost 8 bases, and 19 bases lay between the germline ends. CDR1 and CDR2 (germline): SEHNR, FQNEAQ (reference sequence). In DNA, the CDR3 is TGTGCCAGCAGCCCCGGAAACGTCCTCTTATATTCACCCCTCCACTTT. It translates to CASSPGNVLLYSPLHF.

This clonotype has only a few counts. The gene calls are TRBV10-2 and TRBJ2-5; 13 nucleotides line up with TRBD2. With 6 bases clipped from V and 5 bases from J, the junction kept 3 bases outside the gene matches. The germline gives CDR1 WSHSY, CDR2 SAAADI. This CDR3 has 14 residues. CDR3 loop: CASRTLAGGETQYF. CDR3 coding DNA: TGCGCCAGCAGAACACTAGCGGGGGGGGAGACCCAGTACTTC.

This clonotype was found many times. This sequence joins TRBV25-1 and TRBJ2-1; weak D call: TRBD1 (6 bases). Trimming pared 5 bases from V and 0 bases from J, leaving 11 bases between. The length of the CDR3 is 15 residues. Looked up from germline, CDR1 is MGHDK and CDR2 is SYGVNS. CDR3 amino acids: CASSLQGNSYNEQFF. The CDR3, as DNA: TGTGCCAGCAGTTTACAGGGAAACTCCTACAATGAGCAGTTCTTC.

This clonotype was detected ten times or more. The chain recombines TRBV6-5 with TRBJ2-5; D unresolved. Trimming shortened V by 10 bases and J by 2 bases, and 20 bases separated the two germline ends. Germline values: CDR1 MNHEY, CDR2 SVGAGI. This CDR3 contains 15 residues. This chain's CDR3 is CATSLVPRRQETQYF. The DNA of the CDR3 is TGTGCCACCTCCCTCGTTCCCAGGCGGCAAGAGACCCAGTACTTC.

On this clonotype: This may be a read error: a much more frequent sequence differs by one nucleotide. CDR3 bases: TGCGCCAGCAGCCTAAGGGGGAGGGGACTCCAAGAGACCAAGTACTTC. It translates to CASSLRGRGLQETKYF. The chain carries TRBV4-1 and TRBJ2-5; tentative D call: TRBD2 (7 bases). This CDR3 has 16 residues. CDR1 is MGHRA and CDR2 is YSYEKL in the germline V gene.

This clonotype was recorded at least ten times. Written as DNA, the CDR3 is TGCGCCAGCAGCCGAGTACGGGGAGCGGGGGGGCCGAGTGAAGAGACCCAGTACTTC. Its translation is CASSRVRGAGGPSEETQYF. The V call is TRBV4-3, the J call TRBJ2-5; 10 bases map to TRBD2. Germline loops: CDR1 LGHNA, CDR2 YSLEER. With V trimmed by 4 bases and J by 3 bases, 17 bases remained unmatched. This CDR3 is 19 amino acids long.

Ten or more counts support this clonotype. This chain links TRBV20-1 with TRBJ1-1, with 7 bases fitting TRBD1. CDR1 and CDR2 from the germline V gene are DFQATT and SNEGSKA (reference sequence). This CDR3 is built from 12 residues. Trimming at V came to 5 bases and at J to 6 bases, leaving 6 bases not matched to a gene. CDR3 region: CSAGDSSSEAFF. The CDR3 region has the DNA TGCAGTGCTGGGGACAGTTCTTCTGAAGCTTTCTTT.